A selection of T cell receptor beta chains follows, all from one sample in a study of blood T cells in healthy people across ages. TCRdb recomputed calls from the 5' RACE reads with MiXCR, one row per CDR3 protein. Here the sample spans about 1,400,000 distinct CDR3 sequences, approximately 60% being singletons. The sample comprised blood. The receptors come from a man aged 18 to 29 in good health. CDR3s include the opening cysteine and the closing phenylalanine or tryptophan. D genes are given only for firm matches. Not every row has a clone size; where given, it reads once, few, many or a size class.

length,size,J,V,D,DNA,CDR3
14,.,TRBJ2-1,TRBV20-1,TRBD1,TGCAGTGCCGCCGACAGGGTAAGCTACAATGAGCAGTTCTTC,CSAADRVSYNEQFF
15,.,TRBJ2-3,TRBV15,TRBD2,TGTGCCACCAGCGCATCTAGCGGCCCCACAGATACGCAGTATTTT,CATSASSGPTDTQYF
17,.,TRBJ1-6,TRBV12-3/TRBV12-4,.,TGTGCCAGCAGTTTTTTCGGGGCAGAATCCTATAATTCACCCCTCCACTTT,CASSFFGAESYNSPLHF
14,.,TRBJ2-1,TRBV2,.,TGTGCCAGCAACCTCCAGGGGACATTTGGGGAGCAGTTCTTC,CASNLQGTFGEQFF
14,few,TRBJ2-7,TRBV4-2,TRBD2,TGTGCCAGCAGGCTAGGACTAGCGGGAGCCGAGCAGTACTTC,CASRLGLAGAEQYF
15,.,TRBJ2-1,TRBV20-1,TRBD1,TGCAGTGCTAGATCAACCGGGACAGTTTACAATGAGCAGTTCTTC,CSARSTGTVYNEQFF
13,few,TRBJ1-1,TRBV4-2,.,TGTGCCAGCAGCCGCGGCCCCAAACAGGAAGCTTTCTTT,CASSRGPKQEAFF
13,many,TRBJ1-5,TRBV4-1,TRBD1,TGCGCCAGCAGCCTCACAGGGGATCAGCCCCAGCATTTT,CASSLTGDQPQHF
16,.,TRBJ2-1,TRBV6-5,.,TGTGCCAGCAGTTACACGGCAGGGGTTCCCTACAATGAGCAGTTCTTC,CASSYTAGVPYNEQFF
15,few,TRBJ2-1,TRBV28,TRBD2,TGTGCCAGCAGGGTACATAGCGGGGGGCACAATGAGCAGTTCTTC,CASRVHSGGHNEQFF
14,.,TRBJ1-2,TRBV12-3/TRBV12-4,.,TGTGCCAGCAGTTTAGGCCAGGCCTACTATGGCTACACCTTC,CASSLGQAYYGYTF
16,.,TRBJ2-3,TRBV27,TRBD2,TGTGCCAGCAGTTTACGAGGGACTAGCGGCACAGATACGCAGTATTTT,CASSLRGTSGTDTQYF
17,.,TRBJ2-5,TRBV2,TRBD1,TGTGCCAGCAGTGCAATACCACTTCCGGGACAGGGGGACGTGCAGTACTTC,CASSAIPLPGQGDVQYF
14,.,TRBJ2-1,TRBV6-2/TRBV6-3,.,TGTGCCAGCAGTTACGGGAGGTTGTGGGATGAGCAGTTCTTC,CASSYGRLWDEQFF
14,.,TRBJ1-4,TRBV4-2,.,TGTGCCAGCAGCCAAGACAGGGTGCGAGAAAAACTGTTTTTT,CASSQDRVREKLFF
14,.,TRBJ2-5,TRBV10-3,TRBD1,TGTGCCATCAGTGAAGGGGAACAGGGGGAGACCCAGTACTTC,CAISEGEQGETQYF
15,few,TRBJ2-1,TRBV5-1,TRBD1,TGCGCCAGCAGCACCGCCGAAGGGGGCTTCAATGAGCAGTTCTTC,CASSTAEGGFNEQFF